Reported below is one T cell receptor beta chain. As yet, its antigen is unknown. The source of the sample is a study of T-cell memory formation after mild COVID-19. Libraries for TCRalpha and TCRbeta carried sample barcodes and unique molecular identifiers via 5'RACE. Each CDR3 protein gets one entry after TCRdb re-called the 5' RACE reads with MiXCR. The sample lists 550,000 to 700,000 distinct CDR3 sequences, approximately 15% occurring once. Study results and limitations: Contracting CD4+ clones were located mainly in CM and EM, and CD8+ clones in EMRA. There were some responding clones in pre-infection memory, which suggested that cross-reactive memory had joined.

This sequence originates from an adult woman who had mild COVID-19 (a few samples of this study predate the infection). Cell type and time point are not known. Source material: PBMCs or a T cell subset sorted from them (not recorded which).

The CDR3 region is CASRIQETQYF. The CDR3 region has the DNA TGTGCCAGCAGGATCCAAGAGACCCAGTACTTC. This rearrangement joins TRBV11-2 to TRBJ2-5; D gene ambiguous. V lost 6 bases to trimming and J lost 1 base, with 3 bases between them. Germline assignment: CDR1 SGHAT and CDR2 FQNNGV. The CDR3 runs to 11 residues.